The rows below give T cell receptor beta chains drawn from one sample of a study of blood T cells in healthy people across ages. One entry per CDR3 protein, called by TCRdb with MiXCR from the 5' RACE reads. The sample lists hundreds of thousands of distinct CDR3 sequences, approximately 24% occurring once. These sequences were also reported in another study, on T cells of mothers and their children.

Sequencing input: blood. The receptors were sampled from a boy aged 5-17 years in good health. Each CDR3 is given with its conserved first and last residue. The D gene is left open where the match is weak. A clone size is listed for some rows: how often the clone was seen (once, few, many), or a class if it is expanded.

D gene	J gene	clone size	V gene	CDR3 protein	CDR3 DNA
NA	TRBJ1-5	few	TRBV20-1	CSARGGQGFQPQHF	TGCAGTGCTAGAGGGGGACAAGGATTTCAGCCCCAGCATTTT
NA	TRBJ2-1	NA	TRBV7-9	CASSAQGAGQFF	TGTGCCAGCAGCGCGCAGGGCGCGGGGCAGTTCTTC
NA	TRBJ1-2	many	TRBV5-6	CASSGLGGKTANYGYTF	TGTGCCAGCAGCGGGCTAGGAGGGAAGACGGCTAACTATGGCTACACCTTC
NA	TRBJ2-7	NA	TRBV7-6	CASSPKSGVSYEQYF	TGTGCCAGCAGCCCAAAATCAGGGGTTTCCTACGAGCAGTACTTC
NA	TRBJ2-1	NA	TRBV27	CASSPHRVGYEQFF	TGTGCCAGCAGTCCCCACAGGGTGGGTTATGAGCAGTTCTTC
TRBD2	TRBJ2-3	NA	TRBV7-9	CASKRSGGTDTQYF	TGTGCCAGCAAACGGAGCGGGGGGACAGATACGCAGTATTTT
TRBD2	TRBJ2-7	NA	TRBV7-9	CASSFIAGGFYEQYF	TGTGCCAGCAGCTTTATCGCGGGAGGTTTCTACGAGCAGTACTTC
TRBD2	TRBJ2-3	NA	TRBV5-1	CASSVGLAEGADTQYF	TGCGCCAGCAGCGTGGGACTAGCGGAGGGAGCAGATACGCAGTATTTT
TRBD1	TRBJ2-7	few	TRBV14	CASSRQGISSYEQYF	TGTGCCAGCAGCCGACAGGGGATCAGCTCCTACGAGCAGTACTTC
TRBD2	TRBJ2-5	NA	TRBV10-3	CAIKVAGQETQYF	TGTGCCATCAAGGTAGCGGGGCAAGAGACCCAGTACTTC
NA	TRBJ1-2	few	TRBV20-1	CSARDLEGVGYTF	TGCAGTGCTAGAGATCTAGAAGGGGTGGGCTACACCTTC
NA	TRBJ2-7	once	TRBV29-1	CSAVTGLSSYEQYF	TGCAGCGCCGTGACAGGCTTAAGCTCCTACGAGCAGTACTTC
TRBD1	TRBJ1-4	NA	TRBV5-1	CASSLSDREDNEKLFF	TGCGCCAGCAGCCTGTCGGACAGGGAGGACAATGAAAAACTGTTTTTT
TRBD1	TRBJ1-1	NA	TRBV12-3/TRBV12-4	CASSFGGTVDTEAFF	TGTGCCAGCAGTTTTGGAGGGACAGTAGACACTGAAGCTTTCTTT
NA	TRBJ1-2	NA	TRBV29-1	CSVGGYNYGYTF	TGCAGCGTTGGTGGGTATAACTATGGCTACACCTTC
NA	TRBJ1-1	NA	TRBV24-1	CATSDGTSTLGTEAFF	TGTGCCACCAGTGATGGGACGTCCACCCTGGGGACTGAAGCTTTCTTT
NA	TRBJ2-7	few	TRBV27	CASRLTGSYEQYF	TGTGCCAGCAGGCTTACAGGATCCTACGAGCAGTACTTC
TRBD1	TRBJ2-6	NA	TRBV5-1	CASSSQRQGEANVLTF	TGCGCCAGCAGCTCCCAAAGACAGGGTGAGGCCAACGTCCTGACTTTC
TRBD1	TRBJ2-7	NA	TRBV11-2	CASSLLDFGTAAYEQYF	TGTGCCAGCAGCCTTCTTGATTTCGGGACAGCAGCCTACGAGCAGTACTTC
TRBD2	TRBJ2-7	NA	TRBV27	CASSHGTSGASYEQYF	TGTGCCAGCAGTCACGGGACTAGCGGGGCGTCCTACGAGCAGTACTTC
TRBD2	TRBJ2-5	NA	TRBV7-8	CASRTRPGGETQYF	TGTGCCAGCAGAACCCGACCGGGAGGGGAGACCCAGTACTTC
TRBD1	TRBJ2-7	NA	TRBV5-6	CASSWLGTGVKSSYEQYF	TGTGCCAGCAGCTGGCTAGGGACAGGGGTCAAAAGCTCCTACGAGCAGTACTTC
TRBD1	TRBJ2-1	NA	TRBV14	CASSRPGQGVYNEQFF	TGTGCCAGCAGCCGCCCGGGACAGGGGGTCTACAATGAGCAGTTCTTC
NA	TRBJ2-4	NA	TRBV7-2	CASSLVGLGTTYPKNIQYF	TGTGCCAGCAGCTTAGTAGGTCTAGGGACAACCTATCCCAAAAACATTCAGTACTTC
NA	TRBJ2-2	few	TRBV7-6	CASSSYIAGELFF	TGTGCCAGCAGCTCCTATATCGCCGGGGAGCTGTTTTTT
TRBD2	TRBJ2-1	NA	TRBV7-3	CASSSPSGGQDRSYNEQFF	TGTGCCAGCAGCTCTCCTAGCGGGGGCCAAGACCGCTCCTACAATGAGCAGTTCTTC
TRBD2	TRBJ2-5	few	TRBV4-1	CASSQGAEAGGETQYF	TGCGCCAGCAGCCAAGGGGCCGAAGCGGGGGGAGAGACCCAGTACTTC
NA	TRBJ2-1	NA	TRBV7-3	CASSLRSRGYYNEQFF	TGTGCCAGCAGCCTCCGGAGCAGGGGCTACTACAATGAGCAGTTCTTC
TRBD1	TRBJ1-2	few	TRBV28	CASSFTPGTGPVGYTF	TGTGCCAGCAGTTTTACCCCAGGGACAGGCCCGGTAGGCTACACCTTC
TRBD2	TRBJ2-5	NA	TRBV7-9	CASSPRGEVYEQYF	TGTGCCAGCAGCCCCCGGGGGGAGGTTTATGAGCAGTACTTC
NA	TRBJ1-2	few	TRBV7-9	CASSFADRSNYGYTF	TGTGCCAGCAGCTTCGCAGACAGGTCTAACTATGGCTACACCTTC
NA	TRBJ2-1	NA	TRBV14	CASSQGGKGNVEQFF	TGTGCCAGCAGCCAAGGGGGGAAGGGGAACGTTGAGCAGTTCTTC
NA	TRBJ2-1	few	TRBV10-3	CAISESVGEGNEQFF	TGTGCCATCAGTGAGAGTGTAGGGGAAGGCAATGAGCAGTTCTTC
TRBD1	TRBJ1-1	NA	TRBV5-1	CASRPTGGSGTEAFF	TGCGCCAGCAGACCCACAGGGGGCTCAGGCACTGAAGCTTTCTTT
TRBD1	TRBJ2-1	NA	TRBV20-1	CSATAGGYNEQFF	TGCAGTGCTACGGCAGGGGGCTACAATGAGCAGTTCTTC
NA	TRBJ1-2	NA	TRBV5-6	CASSLAVGILKGYTF	TGTGCCAGCAGCTTGGCCGTGGGGATTTTGAAGGGCTACACCTTC
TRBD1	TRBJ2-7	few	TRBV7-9	CATSEAGGSYEQYF	TGTGCCACCTCTGAGGCAGGGGGCTCCTACGAGCAGTACTTC
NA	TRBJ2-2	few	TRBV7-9	CASSSTMTQETNTGELFF	TGTGCCAGCAGTTCGACCATGACACAGGAGACGAACACCGGGGAGCTGTTTTTT
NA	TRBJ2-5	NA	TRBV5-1	CASSLHGIPETHYF	TGCGCCAGCAGCTTGCACGGAATCCCAGAGACCCACTACTTC
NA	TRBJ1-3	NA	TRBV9	CASSKGDYSGNTIYF	TGTGCCAGCAGCAAAGGGGACTACTCTGGAAACACCATATATTTT
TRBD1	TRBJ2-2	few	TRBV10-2	CASMSPGTEYTGELFF	TGCGCCAGCATGTCTCCCGGGACAGAGTACACCGGGGAGCTGTTTTTT
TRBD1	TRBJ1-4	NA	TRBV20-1	CSVMAGTGGEKLFF	TGCAGTGTTATGGCCGGGACAGGGGGTGAAAAACTGTTTTTT
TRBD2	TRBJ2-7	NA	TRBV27	CASSFGLVSEQYF	TGTGCCAGCAGTTTCGGACTAGTTTCCGAGCAGTACTTC
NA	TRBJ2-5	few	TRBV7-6	CASSSDPYQETQYF	TGTGCCAGCAGCTCAGACCCTTACCAAGAGACCCAGTACTTC
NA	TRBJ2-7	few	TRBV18	CASSPRTGVRGYEQYF	TGTGCCAGCTCACCCCGTACAGGGGTCCGGGGGTACGAGCAGTACTTC